The 6 T cell receptor beta chains below come from one sample, sequenced in a study of response to subunit inactivated influenza vaccine. TCRdb reprocessed the RT-PCR reads via MiXCR and lists one record per CDR3 protein. The repertoire includes 450,000 to 550,000 distinct CDR3 sequences, 25% of them detected once, and under 2.5% sits in the top ten. This specimen consisted of CD4+ T cells sorted from PBMCs, obtained less than 6 days after vaccination. The receptors were sampled from a man aged 50 or older who received an inactivated influenza vaccine.

This clonotype was seen a handful of times. The CDR3 here is CASRDRRNEKLFF. In DNA form, the CDR3 reads TGTGCCAGCAGGGACAGGAGGAATGAAAAACTGTTTTTT. This rearrangement joins TRBV9 to TRBJ1-4, with TRBD1 identical over 7 bases. Germline loops: CDR1 SGDLS, CDR2 YYNGEE. With V trimmed by 5 bases and J by 5 bases, 3 bases remained unmatched. This CDR3 is 13 amino acids long.

This clonotype was seen ten or more times. The genes are TRBV10-3 and TRBJ1-2, with D possibly matching TRBD1 (5 bases). The V gene lost 6 bases and the J gene lost 5 bases, with 16 bases spanning the gap. The CDR3 contains 14 residues. CDR1 and CDR2 (germline): ENHRY, SYGVKD. This CDR3 reads CAISGTRDSYGYTF. CDR3 in DNA: TGTGCCATCAGCGGGACCCGGGACTCGTATGGCTACACCTTC.

V gene TRBV19 combines with J gene TRBJ1-2; a possible D gene is TRBD1 (6 bases). Trimming stripped 8 bases from V and 2 bases from J, with 12 bases between. CDR3 length: 13 amino acids. Germline CDR1 is LNHDA and CDR2 is SQIVND (reference sequence). The CDR3 loop is CASLRGVNYGYTF. The CDR3 bases are TGTGCCAGTCTGAGGGGGGTGAACTATGGCTACACCTTC.

This clonotype was seen more than once but under ten times. The gene calls are TRBV20-1 and TRBJ1-5; D call uncertain. The CDR3 length is 12 residues. V was clipped by 6 bases and J by 9 bases, with 15 bases between them. The germline V gene has CDR1 DFQATT and CDR2 SNEGSKA (reference sequence). This CDR3 is CSAPTGQAPQHF. CDR3 nucleotides: TGCAGTGCCCCGACTGGGCAGGCGCCCCAGCATTTT.

The V call is TRBV13, the J call TRBJ1-3; D gene unclear. This CDR3 is 16 amino acids long. The ends were cut back, 4 bases at V and 3 bases at J, with 16 bases in the middle. Germline V gene lookup returns CDR1 PRHDT and CDR2 FYEKMQ (reference sequence). The CDR3, as DNA: TGTGCCAGCAGCTCCCGGCCCTCGGGGAGTGGAAACACCATATATTTT. Residues: CASSSRPSGSGNTIYF. The complete variable domain, with remaining parts taken from reference TRBV13 and TRBJ1-3, reads AAGVIQSPRHLIKEKRETATLKCYPIPRHDTVYWYQQGPGQDPQFLISFYEKMQSDKGSIPDRFSAQQFSDYHSELNMSSLELGDSALYFCASSSRPSGSGNTIYFGEGSWLTVV.

The J gene is TRBJ1-6, the V gene TRBV20-1, with D possibly being TRBD1 (6 bases). The germline gives CDR1 DFQATT, CDR2 SNEGSKA (reference sequence). V lost 4 bases and J 8 bases, leaving 12 bases between the germline ends. This CDR3 has 13 residues. Here the CDR3 DNA reads TGCAGTGCTAACCGGGACACCTATTCACCCCTCCACTTT. Its translation: CSANRDTYSPLHF.